The following is a T cell receptor (beta chain) sequence with its context. What it binds is not known. Incorporated into the TCR beta cDNA libraries were unique molecular identifiers, which served to reduce PCR and sequencing biases. TCRdb reanalysed the PCR reads using MiXCR and keeps one entry per CDR3 protein. Altogether roughly 400,000 distinct CDR3 sequences are present, approximately 39% being singletons, with the ten largest covering around 8%. The source of the sample is a study of post-analysis software for immune sequencing data. Study-level information: The study covered relapsing-remitting, secondary progressive and progressive-relapsing courses of multiple sclerosis.

Per the germline V gene, CDR1 is MNHEY and CDR2 is SVGAGI. V was pared by 2 bases and J by 6 bases, with 17 bases between. The CDR3 consists of 16 residues. Notes on the study in general: TRBV segments more frequent in patients than in controls numbered about 5 and included TRBV5-6, TRBV5-1 and TRBV20-1. When compared against controls, multiple sclerosis patients showed significantly lower normalized Chao1 diversity.

The sequenced sample consisted of blood. This chain joins TRBV6-5 and TRBJ2-1; D not certain. The sequence derives from a girl aged 2 to 9 with multiple sclerosis. CDR3: CASSYLSRTTGNEQFF. The DNA for the CDR3 is TGTGCCAGCAGTTACCTCTCACGGACCACGGGCAATGAGCAGTTCTTC.